This T cell receptor beta chain is from a study of T-cell memory formation after mild COVID-19. Background on the study: TCR clustering was largely donor specific.

The germline V gene has CDR1 SGHVS and CDR2 FQNEAQ. CDR3 length: 18 residues. V was cut by 5 bases and J by 2 bases, with 19 bases left in between. 5'RACE, which relied on constant-segment primers, yielded TCR alpha and TCR beta cDNA libraries carrying sample barcodes and UMIs. TCRdb called the 5' RACE reads again in MiXCR, with one record for every CDR3 protein. The sample consists of roughly 4,700 distinct CDR3 sequences, roughly 44% of them appearing once. J is TRBJ1-6 and V is TRBV7-8, with a tentative D call TRBD1 (5 bases). This receptor was obtained from an adult who had mild COVID-19 (a few samples of this study predate the infection). Cell type and time point are not known. The sequenced material came from PBMCs or a T cell subset sorted from them (not recorded which). The CDR3 spells CASSTTTRDSTYNSPLHF. CDR3 bases: TGTGCCAGCAGCACAACTACCCGGGACTCCACCTATAATTCACCCCTCCACTTT.